These 3 T cell receptor beta chains came from one sample sequenced in a study of cytotoxic CD8 clonotypes in ibrutinib-treated CLL. Assay used: immunoSEQ multiplex PCR; TCRdb lists only in-frame clones, some missing. The sample has 120,000 to 150,000 clones, 85% to 95% seen once. The sample here was PBMCs, taken after 12 months of ibrutinib treatment. The receptors originated from a human donor with chronic lymphocytic leukemia.

This chain uses TRBV28 with TRBJ2-7; TRBD1 is a possible D gene (5 bases). Germline V gene sequence: CDR1 MDHEN, CDR2 SYDVKM. With 7 bases removed from V and 0 bases from J, the gap between germline ends came to 13 bases. This CDR3 is built from 14 residues. CDR3 sequence (DNA): TGTGCCAGCACAGGGTTCTCAAGCTCCTACGAGCAGTACTTC. It translates to CASTGFSSSYEQYF.

In its sample, this clone was seen a few times. The chain has TRBV4-1 and TRBJ1-2, with D possibly being TRBD1 (5 bases). From germline, CDR1 is MGHRA and CDR2 YSYEKL. Between the trimmed V and J ends, which lost 2 bases and 8 bases, there was a span of 12 bases. This CDR3 contains 13 residues. The CDR3 nucleotides are TGCGCCAGCAGCCAACATGGGGGAAGGGGCTACACCTTC. Translation: CASSQHGGRGYTF.

This clone has just one count. The chain carries TRBV28 and TRBJ1-2; D is unclear. The CDR3 consists of 11 residues. Trimming cost V 9 bases and J 0 bases, with 5 bases left between them. CDR1 and CDR2 (germline): MDHEN, SYDVKM. The CDR3 region has the DNA TGTGCCAGTAGAGCTAACTATGGCTACACCTTC. Encoded protein: CASRANYGYTF.